This TCR beta chain came from a study of cytomegalovirus exposure and HLA in healthy donors (dated by TCRdb to the late 2010s). In the study overall: In an earlier analysis of under 600 of the donors, about 260 Gb of sequence data and 90 million to 130 million unique TCR beta sequences from about 190 million T cells were reported. Class I and class II HLA loci were covered by the typing at four-digit resolution. The study profiled the T cell repertoires of 500 to 800 subjects by immunosequencing and related them to cytomegalovirus serostatus. An early release that covered 640 HLA-typed donors contained approximately 290 gigabases of sequencing data and tens of millions of unique TCR sequences. Genome-wide SNP genotypes for about three fifths of the roughly 700 donors were used in a later genetic analysis, which treated that subset as a discovery cohort. Alongside the repertoire data, information on donor age, sex, ethnicity and CMV serostatus was compiled. Besides the first cohort of more than 650 subjects, a separate validation cohort made up of over 100 different subjects was used. An earlier analysis of some 600 of the donors applied high-throughput TCR beta sequencing to assess whether each TCR beta V gene segment acted as functional or pseudogenic. On average, around 240,000 unique TCR beta nucleotide sequences were sequenced per donor among several hundred genotyped donors of the cohort, with around 19% of those sequences being non-productive. The number of typed donors differed by locus: roughly 620-630 for A, B, C, DRB1 and DQB1; approximately 520 for DQA1; roughly 600 for DPA1; and roughly 490 for DPB1. High-throughput TCR immunosequencing, statistical association of individual TCRs with disease status, and machine learning were combined to predict cytomegalovirus infection status. Of the roughly 430 genotyped donors, approximately 80% fell in the genetic ancestry cluster associated with self-reported Caucasian donors. In the later analysis, no new phenotypic data were used to find candidate immune exposures; instead, reliance was placed on TCR beta sequences and their occurrence across donors. All discovery cohort repertoires had been generated on a single sequencing platform. Because of strong linkage in the cohort, a few DR-DQ haplotypes were treated as single units for association and clustering. The aim of the study was to test whether cataloging public T cell receptors could identify signatures of past pathogen exposure. A later analysis re-examined previously published TCR beta repertoires from just over 650 donors and added high-resolution HLA genotyping to investigate patterns of TCR occurrence.

Libraries were made using the immunoSEQ multiplex PCR assay. A mixture of 60 forward primers for TCR Vbeta segments and 13 reverse primers for TCR Jbeta segments was used in the multiplex PCR. The CDR3 region of rearranged TCR beta genes was amplified from genomic DNA by a multiplex PCR assay. On the Illumina HiSeq System, the amplified TCR beta libraries were sequenced as 87-base-pair reads. The original methods were these. Across the 640 or so repertoires, a later analysis counted 80 million or so unique TCR beta chains, some 11 million of which were shared by at least two donors. To remove PCR and sequencing errors, raw reads were error-corrected and collapsed into unique sequences using a nearest-neighbor algorithm that merged closely related sequences. V, D and J gene segments were assigned by aligning CDR3 sequences to IMGT reference sequences. Each retained sequence needed at least a six-nucleotide match to both a V gene segment and a J gene segment. Rearrangements were classified as productive when the CDR3 lacked stop codons and remained in frame with V and J, and all other rearrangements were classified as non-productive. CDR3 was defined according to IMGT convention as the region running from the second conserved V-encoded cysteine to the conserved J-encoded phenylalanine. In an earlier analysis of roughly 610 of the donors, sequences lacking an unambiguous match to a single V gene segment were excluded. An earlier analysis of approximately 590 of the donors classified V segments as functional when productive rearrangements were above 56.7% and as segregating when the standard deviation between donors was above 5%. To diagnose cytomegalovirus status from the catalog of TCR beta chain sequences, a statistical classification framework was built. A later analysis assigned V and J genes by comparing TCR nucleotide sequences with IMGT/GENE-DB human TR gene sequences. In a later analysis, CDR3 sequences and most-parsimonious VDJ recombination scenarios were assigned using the TCRdist pipeline. In a later analysis, each TCR beta chain was defined by its CDR3 amino acid sequence together with its V-gene family, and reads without a unique V-gene family were excluded. As a way to deal with suspected cross-contamination and a sequencing artifact, a later analysis dropped approximately 590 nucleotide sequences that were highly shared and had low generation probability. In a later analysis, a clonal expansion index was calculated for each public chain from normalized within-repertoire ranks of inferred template counts. A later analysis computed generation probabilities with a VDJ recombination model fitted to out-of-frame rearrangements, and checked the results against IGoR. Hypergeometric tests were used in a later analysis to score TCR-TCR, TCR-HLA and TCR-CMV co-occurrence, with a repertoire-size bias correction applied to the TCR pairs. To estimate false discovery rates, a later analysis permuted the HLA or CMV assignments 20 times. In a later analysis, co-occurring TCRs were grouped with DBSCAN, and TCRdist sequence similarity was added when clustering was performed within HLA-allele-positive subsets. Repertoires with fewer than 30,000 or more than 120,000 public chains, plus five repertoires with anomalous nucleotide sharing, were excluded from co-occurrence clustering. In its TCRdb copy, this immuneACCESS table keeps in-frame sequences only and misses some clones. Where compared with another copy, unresolved V genes explain less than half of these, and the others have no known cause. D and trimming come from the DNA, and the V and J calls and clone size come from that table. Counted in this sample were around 150,000 clones; around 83% of them appeared once. Clones ranked in the top ten supply more than 2% of the sample.

In total, just over 650 healthy bone marrow donors made up the cohort. Cohort members were all nominally healthy when sampled, although unrecorded immune exposures were likely present. The donor tested CMV seropositive and was one of the 289 seropositive cohort members. A peripheral blood sample was collected from each donor, and TCR beta sequencing was performed on peripheral blood mononuclear cells. Genomic DNA extraction from the blood cell samples was performed with the Qiagen DNeasy Blood Extraction Kit. Cut back by 1 base and 4 bases, the V and J ends lie 10 bases apart. The germline V gene specifies SGHVS as CDR1 and FQNEAQ as CDR2. Including the terminal cysteine and phenylalanine, the CDR3 comprises 15 residues. Only CDR3 DNA remains: 45 bases, in frame from the first base. Turning to this clone: The target of this receptor is not known. No much larger clone is present one base from it, and per-base qualities are unavailable.

Overall results and qualifications from the work: Linkage disequilibrium might explain the correlated functional status among segregating V segments, but an unknown experimental factor could not be ruled out. Immune exposure information for the cohort was limited to CMV serostatus. A further reported finding was that TCR beta sequences accurately predicted the HLA-A and HLA-B alleles for most subjects in the first cohort. In a later analysis, some 17,000 TCR beta sequences were associated with specific HLA alleles at a false discovery rate of 0.05. According to a later genetic analysis, donors in an Asian-associated ancestry cluster had fewer N-insertions in productive TCRs than the approximately 630-donor mean. Assigning TCR associations to individual alleles was difficult when HLA alleles, especially DR and DQ, strongly co-occurred. In a later analysis, several top co-occurrence clusters were reported to appear linked to parvovirus B19, influenza, CMV and Epstein-Barr virus. According to a later analysis, TCR association rates differed among HLA loci, with DRB1 alleles showing the most associated TCRs and HLA-C alleles showing the fewest. The classifier was reported to diagnose cytomegalovirus status with high specificity and sensitivity in both the original and validation cohorts. A later genetic analysis associated a missense DCLRE1C variant with V-gene and J-gene trimming of TCR beta chains, and an independent cohort replicated the association. A later analysis found that most CMV-associated TCR beta chains appeared HLA-restricted, with HLA associations seemingly driven largely by CMV exposure. In this cohort, only TCR beta chains were sequenced, and detectable features were limited by the absence of alpha or paired-chain data. The 87-base-pair reads could not distinguish some IMGT-functional V segments, including TRBV6-2 and TRBV6-3, so those segments were excluded. Because counts were too low, 15 to 20 rarely observed V segments, including chromosome 9 orphons, were excluded from the earlier analysis of about 500 of the donors. In a later analysis, HLA-associated TCR beta chains were found to be more clonally expanded and to have lower generation probabilities than equally common non-associated chains. Presence/absence analyses assumed roughly uniform sequencing depth across donors, an assumption that may not hold. Broadly in line with IMGT annotations, most TCR beta V segments showed up in productive rearrangements about 87% or about 30% of the time in an earlier analysis of 587 of the donors. The study listed around 160 TCR beta chains as associated with cytomegalovirus. A group of highly shared sequence variants was considered likely to be a technical artifact of the sequencing pipeline. While some public TCRs were present in many individuals, most TCR sequences turned up only very rarely across donors. Because HLA typing was unavailable for some donors at each locus, only the typed subset was used in association tests. The authors suggested that the approach could potentially be generalized to other disease states and immunological phenotypes. A few of the identified cytomegalovirus-associated TCR beta chains were confirmed in vitro to be specific for cytomegalovirus antigens.

Sequenced: PBMCs. This TCR came from a man aged 18-30 years in good health and CMV-seropositive. The sequence links TRBV7-8 to TRBJ1-4; the D gene lacks a confident call. CDR3 sequence: CASSLDVSVNEKLFF. The nucleotide sequence reads as follows: TGTGCCAGCAGCTTAGACGTGTCGGTTAATGAAAAACTGTTTTTT.